A single sample gave rise to the 17 T cell receptor beta chains below, sequenced in a study of blood T cell repertoires in COVID-19. Sequencing used immunoSEQ multiplex PCR; TCRdb keeps in-frame clones, though not all of them. The sample holds around 19,000 clones; about 87% are singletons and the top ten take around 10%. The sample consisted of peripheral blood. The source is a human donor in a cohort sampled during active COVID-19.

V is TRBV9 and J is TRBJ2-5; tentative D call: TRBD1 (5 bases). Germline V gene sequence: CDR1 SGDLS, CDR2 YYNGEE. The CDR3 totals 15 residues. V dropped 4 bases and J dropped 2 bases, with 15 bases sitting between them. The CDR3 here is CASSLTPGPQETQYF. CDR3 sequence (DNA): TGTGCCAGCAGCCTAACCCCAGGGCCACAAGAGACCCAGTACTTC.

This clone was detected a few times. The chain couples TRBV11-3 to TRBJ2-7, with 7 bases that match TRBD2. The V gene end was trimmed by 1 base and the J gene end by 6 bases; junction bases not matched to a gene: 3. This CDR3 has 13 residues. Looked up from germline, CDR1 is SGHNT and CDR2 is YENEEA. CDR3 in DNA: TGTGCCAGCAGCTTAGTCGCGGGGGTCGAGCAGTACTTC. Protein product: CASSLVAGVEQYF.

This clone was counted a single time. The chain has TRBV27 and TRBJ1-5; D may be TRBD1 (5 bases). Trimming cost V 1 base and J 2 bases, with 15 bases left between them. CDR3 length: 17 residues. In germline, CDR1 is MNHEY, CDR2 SMNVEV (reference sequence). The CDR3 nucleotides read TGTGCCAGCAGTTTATTGGGCTTGGGGCAGGGCAATCAGCCCCAGCATTTT. Translation gives CASSLLGLGQGNQPQHF.

This clone was observed a handful of times. The chain uses TRBV5-1 and TRBJ1-1; D remains ambiguous. Trimming left V 0 bases short and J 7 bases short, with 10 bases between. This CDR3 has 13 residues. The germline CDR1 and CDR2 sequences are SGHRS and YFSETQ. The CDR3 loop reads CASSLAVLGEAFF. CDR3 bases: TGCGCCAGCAGCTTGGCGGTTCTCGGTGAAGCTTTCTTT.

The V call is TRBV24-1, the J call TRBJ2-1; tentative D call: TRBD1 (5 bases). Per the germline V gene, CDR1 is KGHDR and CDR2 is SFDVKD. V gave up 5 bases and J gave up 7 bases, with 8 bases separating them. The CDR3 runs to 12 residues. The CDR3 region is CATSGQLNEQFF. The CDR3 DNA sequence: TGTGCCACCAGTGGACAGCTAAATGAGCAGTTCTTC.

The rearrangement uses TRBV7-2 and TRBJ2-7, with D maybe TRBD2 (5 bases). Germline V gene data show CDR1 as SGHTA and CDR2 as FQGNSA. This CDR3 contains 14 residues. Trimming left V 5 bases short and J 2 bases short, with 13 bases between. The CDR3 coding sequence is TGTGCCAGCAGCCCCCCCCCGGGGACCTACGAGCAGTACTTC. This gives the protein CASSPPPGTYEQYF.

The chain employs TRBV4-1 and TRBJ1-4, with D hard to call. In germline, CDR1 is MGHRA, CDR2 YSYEKL. The length of the CDR3 is 16 residues. The V gene lost 4 bases and the J gene lost 1 base, with 13 bases spanning the gap. The CDR3 DNA is TGCGCCAGCAGCCCCTCGCGCGCGGGAACTAATGAAAAACTGTTTTTT. Translation: CASSPSRAGTNEKLFF.

The V gene is TRBV3-1 (or the pseudogene TRBV3-2), the J gene TRBJ2-7; 7 bases match TRBD1. Per germline, CDR1 LGHDT and CDR2 YNNKEL (reference sequence). Trimming took 4 bases from V and 2 from J; bases not matched to a gene: 5. The CDR3 is 14 amino acids. As DNA, the CDR3 is TGTGCCAGCAGCCCCGGGACAGTAACCTACGAGCAGTACTTC. Translating it yields CASSPGTVTYEQYF.

The chain combines TRBV6-5 with TRBJ1-6, with D possibly TRBD1 on 5 matching bases. V lost 2 bases and J lost 11, with 16 bases in between. CDR3 length equals 15 residues. CDR1 is MNHEY, CDR2 SVGAGI, per germline. CDR3 nucleotides: TGTGCCAGCAGTTACCGACAGCCGTCTTTTGCACCCCTCCACTTT. Protein sequence: CASSYRQPSFAPLHF.

This chain connects TRBV2 to TRBJ1-6, with 8 bases lining up with TRBD1. The J segment lost 6 bases and the V segment lost 11 bases, leaving 6 bases of the junction unmatched. This CDR3 comprises 13 residues. Germline V gene data show CDR1 as SNHLY and CDR2 as FYNNEI. The CDR3, as DNA: TGTGCCGCGACAGGGGAGGTTAATTCACCCCTCCACTTT. It yields the protein CAATGEVNSPLHF.

J is TRBJ1-1 and V is TRBV27, with 7 bases that match TRBD1. Germline V gene data show CDR1 as MNHEY and CDR2 as SMNVEV (reference sequence). V shed 3 bases, J shed 4 bases, and the junction held 5 bases outside the gene matches. There are 14 residues in the CDR3. CDR3 loop: CASSFGGGGTEAFF. The CDR3 DNA sequence: TGTGCCAGCAGTTTTGGAGGGGGCGGCACTGAAGCTTTCTTT.

This chain links TRBV28 with TRBJ2-7; TRBD2 aligns across 9 bases. V lost 3 bases to trimming and J lost 3 bases; unmatched junction nucleotides: 3. The germline V gene encodes CDR1 MDHEN and CDR2 SYDVKM. This CDR3 has 14 residues. The CDR3 protein is CASSLPSGNYEQYF. In DNA form, the CDR3 reads TGTGCCAGCAGTTTGCCTAGCGGGAACTACGAGCAGTACTTC.

J is TRBJ1-1 and V is TRBV4-1; 7 positions match TRBD1. The ends lost 4 bases at V and 1 base at J; junction bases unmatched: 3. Germline loops: CDR1 MGHRA, CDR2 YSYEKL. The CDR3 is 14 residues long. The CDR3 DNA sequence: TGCGCCAGCAGCCGGGGGACAGAGAACACTGAAGCTTTCTTT. It specifies CASSRGTENTEAFF.

The chain links TRBV6-1 to TRBJ1-4, with 7 bases that match TRBD1. The CDR3 covers 14 residues. The V segment lost 2 bases and the J segment 8 bases; nucleotides outside the gene matches: 5. Germline-derived CDR1 and CDR2 are MNHNS and SASEGT. CDR3 sequence (DNA): TGTGCCAGCAGTGAAAGGGGGCTGGGGGAAAAACTGTTTTTT. Its translation is CASSERGLGEKLFF.

The chain combines TRBV6-6 with TRBJ2-7; 7 bases map to TRBD1. CDR1 and CDR2 (germline): MNHNY, SVGAGI (reference sequence). The length of the CDR3 is 14 residues. V lost 5 bases and J lost 6; bases outside the gene matches: 10. CDR3 nucleotide sequence: TGTGCCAGCAGTACCTACAGGGGAAAGGGCGAGCAGTACTTC. The encoded protein is CASSTYRGKGEQYF.

This clone was found a few times. V and J are TRBV5-1 and TRBJ2-7; the match to TRBD1 covers 11 bases. Germline V lookup: CDR1 SGHRS, CDR2 YFSETQ. This CDR3 is built from 19 residues. V gave up 0 bases and J gave up 3 bases; unmatched junction bases: 14. The DNA for the CDR3 is TGCGCCAGCAGCTTGGTGGGACAGGGGGTAGAGGGTGGCGGCTACGAGCAGTACTTC. It codes for CASSLVGQGVEGGGYEQYF. Drawing the rest from reference TRBV5-1 and TRBJ2-7, the complete variable domain is KAGVTQTPRYLIKTRGQQVTLSCSPISGHRSVSWYQQTPGQGLQFLFEYFSETQRNKGNFPGRFSGRQFSNSRSEMNVSTLELGDSALYLCASSLVGQGVEGGGYEQYFGPGTRLTVT.

The rearrangement joins TRBV5-6 to TRBJ2-7; possibly TRBD1 for D (6 bases). Germline lookup yields CDR1 SGHDT and CDR2 YYEEEE. V was clipped by 4 bases and J by 2 bases, with 10 bases between them. The CDR3 consists of 13 residues. CDR3 in amino acids: CASSRDTTYEQYF. The DNA for the CDR3 is TGTGCCAGCAGCCGGGACACTACCTACGAGCAGTACTTC.